These 10 T cell receptor beta chains were sequenced from one sample in a study of cytomegalovirus exposure and HLA in healthy donors. Primers included in the PCR were 60 Vbeta and 13 Jbeta primers. Profiling relied on immunoSEQ multiplex PCR, and the TCRdb table lists in-frame clones only, not all of them. The sample holds around 100,000 clones. The sequencing sample was made of PBMCs. The origin of the receptors is a man aged 45 to 65 in good health and CMV-seronegative.

The chain employs TRBV5-1 and TRBJ1-2, with unresolved D. Germline-derived CDR1 and CDR2 are SGHRS and YFSETQ. V was pared by 0 bases and J by 3 bases, with 9 bases between. This CDR3 has 14 residues. The CDR3 sequence: CASSLEAGYYGYTF. The CDR3 DNA is TGCGCCAGCAGCTTGGAGGCCGGGTACTATGGCTACACCTTC.

V gene TRBV4-3 combines with J gene TRBJ2-3; 7 bases map to TRBD1. J gave up 2 bases and V 3 bases, and 11 bases lay outside the gene matches. The CDR3 consists of 17 residues. CDR1 and CDR2 (germline): LGHNA, YSLEER. CDR3 residues: CASSHNSPGTDTDTQYF. The CDR3 bases are TGCGCCAGCAGCCACAATAGTCCAGGGACAGACACAGATACGCAGTATTTT.

The V call is TRBV11-3, the J call TRBJ2-1; 16 bases fit TRBD2. The germline V gene has CDR1 SGHNT and CDR2 YENEEA. The CDR3 sequence is 16 residues long. Germline trimming cut 4 bases from V and 15 bases from J; bases unmatched to any gene: 12. CDR3 protein: CASSSLGLAGGRFRFF. The CDR3 DNA sequence: TGTGCCAGCAGCTCCCTGGGACTAGCGGGAGGGCGATTTCGGTTCTTC. Full variable domain (missing parts from reference TRBV11-3 and TRBJ2-1): EAGVVQSPRYKIIEKKQPVAFWCNPISGHNTLYWYLQNLGQGPELLIRYENEEAVDDSQLPKDRFSAERLKGVDSTLKIQPAELGDSAVYLCASSSLGLAGGRFRFFGPGTRLTVL.

The rearrangement links TRBV11-3 to TRBJ2-1, with a weak D call TRBD1 (5 bases). V was clipped by 0 bases and J by 9 bases, with 6 bases between them. The germline V gene encodes CDR1 SGHNT and CDR2 YENEEA. There are 12 residues in the CDR3. The CDR3 loop reads CASSLDDSEQFF. The CDR3 bases are TGTGCCAGCAGCTTAGATGACAGTGAGCAGTTCTTC.

The CDR3 DNA is TGCGCCAGCAGCCAAGGGCTAGCGGGGGGATACCCCCCAGAGACCCAGTACTTC. The encoded protein is CASSQGLAGGYPPETQYF. V usage is TRBV4-1 and J usage is TRBJ2-5; 11 nucleotides line up with TRBD2. This CDR3 has 18 residues. The V gene's germline CDR1 is MGHRA and CDR2 YSYEKL. The V gene end was trimmed by 1 base and the J gene end by 4 bases; junction bases not matched to a gene: 11.

The CDR3 loop reads CATRQGNQPQHF. The CDR3 DNA sequence: TGTGCCACCCGCCAGGGAAATCAGCCCCAGCATTTT. The chain employs TRBV27 and TRBJ1-5; tentatively, D is TRBD1 (5 bases). Germline V gene lookup returns CDR1 MNHEY and CDR2 SMNVEV (reference sequence). Trimming cost V 10 bases and J 4 bases, with 11 bases left between them. This CDR3 contains 12 residues.

This chain connects TRBV19 to TRBJ2-5, with a possible D match to TRBD1 (6 bases). The ends were cut back, 5 bases at V and 4 bases at J, with 17 bases in the middle. The CDR3 has 15 residues. Germline-derived CDR1 and CDR2 are LNHDA and SQIVND (reference sequence). For the CDR3, the DNA is TGTGCCAGTAGTTATACCCGGGACAAACTAGAGACCCAGTACTTC. Its protein product is CASSYTRDKLETQYF.

The J gene is TRBJ1-4, the V gene TRBV2; 8 bases map to TRBD1. CDR3 size: 14 residues. The junction had 8 bases not matched to a gene; V was cut back by 7 bases and J by 7 bases. Germline-derived CDR1 and CDR2 are SNHLY and FYNNEI. CDR3 in amino acids: CASTSDRVGEKLFF. CDR3 DNA: TGTGCCAGCACCTCGGACAGGGTGGGTGAAAAACTGTTTTTT.

The V gene is TRBV7-2, the J gene TRBJ2-1; 8 positions match TRBD1. V lost 1 base and J lost 3; bases outside the gene matches: 8. The CDR3 contains 17 residues. Per germline, CDR1 SGHTA and CDR2 FQGNSA. The CDR3 DNA reads TGTGCCAGCAGCTTAGTGGGGCAGGGGGCGTACTACAATGAGCAGTTCTTC. Protein product: CASSLVGQGAYYNEQFF.

The J gene is TRBJ2-7, the V gene TRBV11-2; 13 bases line up with TRBD2. V lost 4 bases and J lost 3; bases outside the gene matches: 6. This CDR3 comprises 16 residues. In germline, CDR1 is SGHAT, CDR2 FQNNGV. The CDR3 bases are TGTGCCAGCAGCTCCCTAAGACTAGCGGGAGGCTACGAGCAGTACTTC. Translating gives CASSSLRLAGGYEQYF.